In its sample, the clone carrying this T cell receptor beta chain was seen a few times. Its antigen is unidentified. The V end was cut by 5 bases, the J end by 4 bases, with 11 bases between. The CDR3 is 12 residues long. The germline V gene encodes CDR1 SQVTM and CDR2 ANQGSEA. The data derive from a study of early stage breast cancer tumors. Assay: immunoSEQ multiplex PCR; the TCRdb copy retains only in-frame clones and omits some. The repertoire consists of some 70,000 clones, with more than 60% occurring once and the leading ten covering 3.5%. Notes on the study in general: Compared with adjacent normal breast tissue, tumors showed around 2.7-fold greater T cell density and higher clonality.

This TCR was recovered from a person in their sixties or seventies with breast cancer. The sample consisted of blood. This chain connects TRBV29-1 to TRBJ1-1; unclear D gene. The CDR3 loop reads CSVPPGGTEAFF. CDR3 nucleotides: TGCAGCGTTCCCCCAGGTGGCACTGAAGCTTTCTTT.